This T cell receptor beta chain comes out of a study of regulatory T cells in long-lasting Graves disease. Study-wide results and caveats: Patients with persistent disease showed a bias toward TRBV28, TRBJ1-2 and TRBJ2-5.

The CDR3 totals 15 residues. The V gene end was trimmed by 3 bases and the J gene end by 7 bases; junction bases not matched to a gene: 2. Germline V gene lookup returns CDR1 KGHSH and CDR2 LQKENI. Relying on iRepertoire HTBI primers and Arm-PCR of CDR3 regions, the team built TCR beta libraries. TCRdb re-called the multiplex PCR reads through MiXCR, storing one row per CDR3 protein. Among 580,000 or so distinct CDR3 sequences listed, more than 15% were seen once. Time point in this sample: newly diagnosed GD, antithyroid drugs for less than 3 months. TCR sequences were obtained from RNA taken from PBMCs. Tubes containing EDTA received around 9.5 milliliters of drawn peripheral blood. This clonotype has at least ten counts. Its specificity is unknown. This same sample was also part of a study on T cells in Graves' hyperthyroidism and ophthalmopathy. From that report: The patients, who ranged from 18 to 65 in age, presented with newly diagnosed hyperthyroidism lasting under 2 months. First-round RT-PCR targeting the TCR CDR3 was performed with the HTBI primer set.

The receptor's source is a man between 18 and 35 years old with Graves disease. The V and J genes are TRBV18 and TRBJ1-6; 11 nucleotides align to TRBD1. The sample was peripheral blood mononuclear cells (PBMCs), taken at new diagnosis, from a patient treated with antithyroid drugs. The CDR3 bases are TGTGCCAGCTCACCGGGACAGGGGGAAAATTCACCCCTCCACTTT. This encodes CASSPGQGENSPLHF.